Each of the 8 T cell receptor beta chains below was sequenced from the same sample in a study of prognosis after radiotherapy for stage I lung cancer. Genomic DNA was the source, and TCR beta CDR3 was amplified from it by two-round multiplex PCR. Amplification in first-round PCR relied on primers specific to each TRBV and TRBJ gene. MiXCR, applied by TCRdb to the multiplex PCR reads, yields one record per CDR3 protein. The sample includes about 22,000 distinct CDR3 sequences, 40% of them seen just once. The starting material was PBMCs, obtained before or after stereotactic body radiation therapy (not recorded which). The receptor set was obtained from a donor over 45 with non-small cell lung cancer.

This clonotype occurred many times. This chain joins TRBV11-2 and TRBJ2-7; no firm D call. The CDR3 extends over 14 amino acids. Germline loops: CDR1 SGHAT, CDR2 FQNNGV. The V and J ends lost 7 bases and 2 bases respectively, with 15 bases between them. The CDR3 region has the DNA TGTGCCAGCATCTCTATACAGCACCCCTACGAGCAGTACTTC. It yields the protein CASISIQHPYEQYF. Drawing the rest from reference TRBV11-2 and TRBJ2-7, the complete variable domain is EAGVAQSPRYKIIEKRQSVAFWCNPISGHATLYWYQQILGQGPKLLIQFQNNGVVDDSQLPKDRFSAERLKGVDSTLKIQPAKLEDSAVYLCASISIQHPYEQYFGPGTRLTVT.

The chain has TRBV7-3 and TRBJ1-1; D is perhaps TRBD1 (6 bases). Trimming took 5 bases from V and 2 from J, leaving 18 bases between them. Germline loops: CDR1 SGHTA, CDR2 FQGTGA. The CDR3 length is 16 residues. The CDR3 DNA reads TGTGCCAGCAGCCGCGAGTGGGGGGCGGGTAACACTGAAGCTTTCTTT. Amino acid sequence: CASSREWGAGNTEAFF.

This CDR3 reads CASSLGLRGYTF. The CDR3 DNA follows: TGTGCCAGCAGTCTCGGACTGCGGGGCTACACCTTC. This chain joins TRBV12-3 or TRBV12-4 and TRBJ1-2, with no clear D. The V and J ends lost 5 bases and 8 bases respectively, with 12 bases between them. The CDR3 loop spans 12 amino acids.

At least ten counts were recorded for this clonotype. The chain joins TRBV24-1 to TRBJ1-1, with D possibly matching TRBD1 (6 bases). Germline V CDR1 and CDR2: KGHDR, SFDVKD. Trimming took 0 bases from V and 12 from J, leaving 13 bases between them. This CDR3 has 13 residues. The DNA of the CDR3 is TGTGCCACCAGTGATTTGTATCAGGGGAGAACTTTCTTT. Its translation is CATSDLYQGRTFF.

The V call is TRBV6-2 or TRBV6-3, the J call TRBJ2-1, with 8 nucleotides matching TRBD1. CDR3 length: 20 amino acids. CDR1 and CDR2 (germline): MNHEY, SVGEGT. J lost 5 bases, V lost 0 bases, and 18 bases had no gene match. CDR3 residues: CASSYSGPGTGTGFHNEQFF. In DNA form, the CDR3 reads TGTGCCAGCAGTTACTCAGGACCTGGGACCGGGACAGGCTTCCACAATGAGCAGTTCTTC.

The table lists this clonotype with many counts. The chain uses TRBV7-8 and TRBJ1-2; 11 bases line up with TRBD1. With V trimmed by 6 bases and J by 7 bases, 7 bases remained unmatched. The CDR3 runs 14 residues. CDR1 and CDR2 (germline): SGHVS, FQNEAQ. CDR3 amino acids: CASSLGTGGPGYTF. The CDR3 bases are TGTGCCAGCAGTTTGGGGACAGGGGGACCTGGCTACACCTTC.

The rearrangement joins TRBV7-8 to TRBJ2-7; 7 positions agree with TRBD2. The germline gives CDR1 SGHVS, CDR2 FQNEAQ. Unmatched junction bases numbered 9, after V lost 0 bases and J lost 4 bases. CDR3 size: 16 residues. CDR3 coding DNA: TGTGCCAGCAGCTTAGCGCCTCAGCGGGAACCATACGAGCAGTACTTC. Its translation is CASSLAPQREPYEQYF.

This clonotype was seen many times. The chain couples TRBV30 to TRBJ2-5, with D possibly matching TRBD2 (5 bases). This CDR3 spans 12 amino acids. Germline CDR1 reads GTSNPN; CDR2 reads SVGIG (reference sequence). Trimming removed 2 bases at V and 5 bases at J, with 9 bases between. The chain's CDR3 is CAWSYRRETQYF. The CDR3 nucleotides are TGTGCCTGGAGTTACCGGAGGGAGACCCAGTACTTC.